Listed below are T cell receptor beta chains from one sample, sequenced in a study of blood T cell repertoires in COVID-19. Generated by immunoSEQ multiplex PCR, the TCRdb table keeps only in-frame clones and is missing some. The sample lists 60,000 to 80,000 clones, about 88% occurring once. The sample comprised peripheral blood. The receptors shown here come from a human donor in a cohort sampled during active COVID-19. Each CDR3 is given with its conserved first and last residue. A D gene is named only where the DNA matches it firmly. The listing skips clone size in some rows; elsewhere it reads once, few, many or a size class.

J | D | size | V | CDR3 | DNA
TRBJ2-1 | - | - | TRBV7-2 | CASSFGPSGNNEQFF | TGTGCCAGCAGCTTTGGACCGAGCGGTAACAATGAGCAGTTCTTC
TRBJ1-3 | - | - | TRBV3-1/TRBV3-2 | CASDPGRGIISGNTIYF | TGTGCCAGCGACCCCGGGCGGGGAATCATCTCTGGAAACACCATATATTTT
TRBJ2-2 | - | - | TRBV21-1 | CASLDERTGLNDGELFF | TGTGCCAGCTTAGATGAAAGGACAGGGTTAAATGACGGGGAGCTGTTTTTT
TRBJ2-7 | TRBD1 | once | TRBV29-1 | CSVTTGPSYEQYF | TGCAGCGTTACGACAGGGCCGTCCTACGAGCAGTACTTC
TRBJ2-7 | TRBD1 | - | TRBV29-1 | CSVDSRTGYEQYF | TGCAGCGTTGACTCCCGGACAGGCTACGAGCAGTACTTC
TRBJ2-1 | - | - | TRBV5-1 | CASSLVGGLGNEQFF | TGCGCCAGCAGCTTGGTAGGGGGTCTGGGCAATGAGCAGTTCTTC
TRBJ2-3 | TRBD2 | - | TRBV5-6 | CASSYRDYQNTQYF | TGTGCCAGCAGTTACCGGGACTATCAAAATACGCAGTATTTT
TRBJ2-7 | - | - | TRBV7-2 | CASSYAAPYEQYF | TGTGCCAGCAGCTACGCGGCCCCCTACGAGCAGTACTTC
TRBJ2-2 | - | once | TRBV5-4 | CASSQKTSPGGELFF | TGTGCCAGCAGCCAAAAAACTAGCCCGGGGGGGGAGCTGTTTTTT
TRBJ2-5 | - | - | TRBV5-1 | CASSPGYGETQYF | TGCGCCAGCAGCCCCGGTTACGGGGAGACCCAGTACTTC
TRBJ2-5 | TRBD1 | - | TRBV18 | CASSQGQGLETQYF | TGTGCCAGCTCACAGGGACAGGGACTCGAGACCCAGTACTTC
TRBJ2-5 | - | - | TRBV11-2 | CASSVRGSGETQYF | TGTGCCAGCAGCGTCAGGGGTTCGGGAGAGACCCAGTACTTC
TRBJ1-2 | - | few | TRBV6-2/TRBV6-3 | CASSRYGYTF | TGTGCCAGCAGTCGGTATGGCTACACCTTC
TRBJ2-1 | - | - | TRBV15 | CATSREWGVYNEQFF | TGTGCCACCAGCAGAGAGTGGGGGGTCTACAATGAGCAGTTCTTC
TRBJ1-2 | - | - | TRBV20-1 | CSASRGGARYGYTF | TGCAGTGCTAGTCGGGGGGGGGCTAGGTATGGCTACACCTTC
TRBJ2-1 | TRBD1 | - | TRBV5-4 | CASSLRTGLVGPSYNEQFF | TGTGCCAGCAGCCTGAGGACAGGGCTAGTCGGTCCGTCCTACAATGAGCAGTTCTTC
TRBJ1-1 | - | few | TRBV7-9 | CASSLADRLTEAFF | TGTGCCAGCAGCTTAGCCGACAGGCTCACTGAAGCTTTCTTT
TRBJ1-1 | TRBD1 | - | TRBV7-8 | CASSFGQGPQAFF | TGTGCCAGCAGCTTTGGACAGGGACCCCAAGCTTTCTTT
TRBJ2-7 | TRBD1 | - | TRBV7-2 | CASSPTIRDRGYEQYF | TGTGCCAGCAGCCCAACCATCCGGGACAGAGGCTACGAGCAGTACTTC
TRBJ1-2 | TRBD1 | - | TRBV18 | CASSPNRDSDGYTF | TGTGCCAGCTCACCAAACCGGGACAGTGATGGCTACACCTTC
TRBJ2-3 | TRBD2 | - | TRBV6-4 | CASSRTSGRDVNTQYF | TGTGCCAGCAGTCGGACTAGCGGGAGAGATGTGAATACGCAGTATTTT
TRBJ2-5 | TRBD1 | - | TRBV7-2 | CASRPGTGTWETQYF | TGTGCCAGCAGACCCGGGACAGGGACATGGGAGACCCAGTACTTC
TRBJ1-4 | TRBD1 | - | TRBV5-1 | CASSLGDRVNEKLFF | TGCGCCAGCAGCTTGGGGGACAGAGTTAATGAAAAACTGTTTTTT
TRBJ1-6 | - | - | TRBV19 | CASRQMDSPLHF | TGTGCCAGTAGGCAGATGGATTCACCCCTCCACTTT
TRBJ2-6 | TRBD1 | - | TRBV9 | CASSLGTGTGVSSGANVLTF | TGTGCCAGCAGCCTTGGAACGGGGACAGGGGTGTCCTCTGGGGCCAACGTCCTGACTTTC
TRBJ2-1 | - | - | TRBV5-5 | CASSPKLRHEQFF | TGTGCCAGCAGCCCGAAACTTCGTCATGAGCAGTTCTTC
TRBJ1-2 | - | - | TRBV5-6 | CASSTLTGGAFGYTF | TGTGCCAGCAGCACTTTGACTGGGGGCGCGTTTGGCTACACCTTC
TRBJ1-3 | TRBD1 | - | TRBV6-5 | CASSWGQGISGNTIYF | TGTGCCAGCAGTTGGGGACAGGGAATCTCTGGAAACACCATATATTTT
TRBJ2-3 | - | - | TRBV6-2/TRBV6-3 | CASSYAGSSTQYF | TGTGCCAGCAGTTACGCCGGGAGTAGTACGCAGTATTTT
TRBJ2-7 | TRBD1 | once | TRBV3-1/TRBV3-2 | CATFNTGAPRFEQYF | TGTGCCACCTTCAACACAGGGGCCCCACGATTCGAGCAGTACTTC
TRBJ1-4 | - | - | TRBV19 | CASSIRGGSTNEKLFF | TGTGCCAGTAGTATTAGAGGCGGATCAACTAATGAAAAACTGTTTTTT
TRBJ2-1 | TRBD2 | - | TRBV4-1 | CASSQGLAGGPYNEQFF | TGCGCCAGCAGCCAAGGACTAGCGGGGGGGCCCTACAATGAGCAGTTCTTC
TRBJ1-1 | TRBD1 | - | TRBV7-9 | CASSLLAGGFMNTEAFF | TGTGCCAGCAGCTTATTGGCAGGGGGCTTTATGAACACTGAAGCTTTCTTT
TRBJ2-5 | TRBD2 | once | TRBV27 | CASSLRGSGSQETQYF | TGTGCCAGCAGTCTCAGGGGTAGCGGGAGCCAAGAGACCCAGTACTTC
TRBJ2-7 | - | - | TRBV6-6 | CASSYTDGRVGEQYF | TGTGCCAGCAGTTACACGGACGGCAGGGTCGGCGAGCAGTACTTC
TRBJ2-6 | TRBD1 | - | TRBV27 | CASRRSGQGDSGANVLTF | TGTGCCAGCAGACGGTCGGGACAGGGCGACTCTGGGGCCAACGTCCTGACTTTC
TRBJ1-5 | TRBD1 | - | TRBV4-1 | CASSQGQDRDNQPQHF | TGCGCCAGCAGCCAAGGGCAGGACAGGGACAATCAGCCCCAGCATTTT
TRBJ1-5 | - | - | TRBV11-3 | CASSLDRRVLYSNQPQHF | TGTGCCAGCAGCTTAGATCGCAGGGTCCTCTATAGCAATCAGCCCCAGCATTTT
TRBJ1-1 | TRBD1 | - | TRBV6-5 | CASSYNRGSTEAFF | TGTGCCAGCAGTTACAACAGGGGAAGCACTGAAGCTTTCTTT
TRBJ2-7 | TRBD1 | - | TRBV6-6 | CASTVTGVGEQYF | TGTGCCAGCACCGTGACAGGGGTGGGCGAGCAGTACTTC
TRBJ2-3 | TRBD1 | - | TRBV18 | CASSPQLGQISTDTQYF | TGTGCCAGCTCACCTCAATTGGGACAGATTAGCACAGATACGCAGTATTTT
TRBJ2-2 | - | - | TRBV7-9 | CASSLAGRTGELFF | TGTGCCAGCAGCTTAGCAGGGAGGACCGGGGAGCTGTTTTTT
TRBJ1-6 | TRBD1 | once | TRBV2 | CASSGQGTKNSPLHF | TGTGCCAGCAGTGGACAGGGCACTAAGAATTCACCCCTCCACTTT
TRBJ1-5 | - | - | TRBV27 | CASSLGQANQPQHF | TGTGCCAGCAGTTTGGGGCAGGCCAATCAGCCCCAGCATTTT
TRBJ2-3 | TRBD2 | - | TRBV5-4 | CASRSTSGSRTDTQYF | TGTGCCAGCAGATCGACTAGCGGGAGTCGCACAGATACGCAGTATTTT
TRBJ1-5 | - | - | TRBV2 | CASSQQGSNQPQHF | TGTGCCAGCAGTCAACAGGGCAGCAATCAGCCCCAGCATTTT
TRBJ1-2 | - | - | TRBV7-9 | CASSAGTAGAASGGYTF | TGTGCCAGCAGCGCCGGAACCGCGGGGGCCGCTTCGGGTGGCTACACCTTC
TRBJ1-5 | TRBD1 | - | TRBV19 | CASSRTGVQPQHF | TGTGCCAGTAGCCGGACAGGGGTTCAGCCCCAGCATTTT
TRBJ1-5 | - | - | TRBV11-2 | CASSPGFYSNQPQHF | TGTGCCAGCAGCCCAGGGTTTTATAGCAATCAGCCCCAGCATTTT
TRBJ1-6 | - | - | TRBV15 | CATSTEETGRSPLHF | TGTGCCACCAGCACAGAAGAGACAGGTCGTTCACCCCTCCACTTT
TRBJ2-2 | TRBD2 | - | TRBV28 | CASSKPGLADTGELFF | TGTGCCAGCAGTAAGCCGGGACTAGCGGACACCGGGGAGCTGTTTTTT
TRBJ2-7 | TRBD1 | - | TRBV18 | CASSQGQGAYEQYF | TGTGCCAGCTCACAAGGACAGGGCGCCTACGAGCAGTACTTC
TRBJ2-5 | TRBD2 | - | TRBV7-3 | CASSLVGSGGQETQYF | TGTGCCAGCAGCTTAGTTGGTAGCGGGGGCCAAGAGACCCAGTACTTC
TRBJ2-1 | - | few | TRBV6-6 | CASSYYGAGYNEQFF | TGTGCCAGCAGTTATTATGGGGCGGGATACAATGAGCAGTTCTTC
TRBJ2-7 | - | medium-sized | TRBV15 | CATSRGTREGDYEQYF | TGTGCCACCAGCAGAGGTACAAGGGAGGGGGACTACGAGCAGTACTTC
TRBJ2-1 | - | - | TRBV7-6 | CASSLVTSYNEQFF | TGTGCCAGTAGCCTTGTGACTAGCTACAATGAGCAGTTCTTC
TRBJ1-2 | - | - | TRBV18 | CASSPPGGRYGYTF | TGTGCCAGCTCACCACCGGGAGGGCGCTATGGCTACACCTTC